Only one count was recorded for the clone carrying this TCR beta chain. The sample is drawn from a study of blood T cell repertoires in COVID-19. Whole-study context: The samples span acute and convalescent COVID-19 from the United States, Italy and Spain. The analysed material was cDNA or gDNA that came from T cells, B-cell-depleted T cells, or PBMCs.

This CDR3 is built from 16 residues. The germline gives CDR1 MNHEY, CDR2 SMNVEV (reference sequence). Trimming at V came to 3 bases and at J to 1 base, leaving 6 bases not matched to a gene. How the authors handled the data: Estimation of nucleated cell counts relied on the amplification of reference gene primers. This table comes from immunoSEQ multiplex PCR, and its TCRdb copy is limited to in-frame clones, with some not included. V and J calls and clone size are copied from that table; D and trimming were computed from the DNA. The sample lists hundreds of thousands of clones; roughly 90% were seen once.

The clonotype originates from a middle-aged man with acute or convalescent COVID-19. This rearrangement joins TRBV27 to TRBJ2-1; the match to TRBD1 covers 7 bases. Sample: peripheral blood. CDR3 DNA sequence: TGTGCCAGCAGTTTCCTCACAGGGGTATCCTACAATGAGCAGTTCTTC. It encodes CASSFLTGVSYNEQFF.